The clone carrying this TCR beta chain was counted only a few times. Its antigen is unidentified. With 2 bases removed from V and 8 bases from J, the gap between germline ends came to 19 bases. This CDR3 spans 17 amino acids. The V gene's germline CDR1 is SGHAT and CDR2 FQDESV (reference sequence). The source of the sample is a study of T cell repertoires in cytomegalovirus infection. Study overall: The authors relied on CMV epitopes, both recently identified HLA-C-restricted and well-studied HLA-B-restricted. Matching HLA type, along with CMV infection, was indicated by public TCR beta signatures.

General observations from the study: The ex vivo response was dominated by HLA-C-restricted CMV-specific TCR beta clonotypes.

MiXCR, applied by TCRdb to the reads, yields one record per CDR3 protein. Counted here are some 940,000 distinct CDR3 sequences, 30% to 40% occurring once; the ten biggest clones make up over 11%. The specimen was cultured CD8+ T cells from PBMCs, collected from culture after CMV antigen stimulation. This TCR derives from a human donor in good health (CMV status not recorded). Some clones in this sample may be carry-over from other donors' samples. The J gene is TRBJ1-6, the V gene TRBV11-1; D possibly corresponds to TRBD1 (6 bases). DNA for the CDR3: TGTGCCAGCAGCTTATCGGGGGGACAACTAGCGGATTCACCCCTCCACTTT. Translating it yields CASSLSGGQLADSPLHF.